What follows are 8 T cell receptor beta chains derived from one specimen sequenced in a study of early stage breast cancer tumors. TCRdb keeps only in-frame clones here, not all; method: immunoSEQ multiplex PCR. The sample gives about 28,000 clones, less than 75% of which show up once; more than 7% is in the top ten. The specimen sequenced was breast tumor tissue. These receptors were taken from a person between 50 and 60 years old with breast cancer.

The chain is built from TRBV7-9 and TRBJ2-1; 11 bases are a match to TRBD2. The CDR3 spans 14 residues. Germline loops: CDR1 SEHNR, CDR2 FQNEAQ (reference sequence). Losses at the gene ends were 3 bases for V and 7 bases for J; bases not matched to a gene: 2. The CDR3, as DNA: TGTGCCAGCAGCTTCGGGACTAGCGGTAATGAGCAGTTCTTC. This translates into CASSFGTSGNEQFF.

In its sample, this clone is medium-sized. The chain links TRBV19 to TRBJ2-2; D gene unclear. Germline values: CDR1 LNHDA, CDR2 SQIVND (reference sequence). V lost 6 bases, J lost 5 bases, and 7 bases lay in between. The CDR3 sequence is 12 residues long. The CDR3 is CASSDRTGELFF. The DNA for the CDR3 is TGTGCCAGTAGCGATCGGACCGGGGAGCTGTTTTTT.

The V and J genes are TRBV5-1 and TRBJ2-7; 7 bases are a match to TRBD1. Trimming at V came to 4 bases and at J to 4 bases, leaving 2 bases not matched to a gene. Germline CDR1 reads SGHRS; CDR2 reads YFSETQ. This CDR3 region has 12 residues. CDR3 residues: CASSVQGYEQYF. In nucleotides, the CDR3 is TGCGCCAGCAGCGTACAGGGGTACGAGCAGTACTTC.

The chain combines TRBV7-3 with TRBJ2-3; D not resolved. Looked up from germline, CDR1 is SGHTA and CDR2 is FQGTGA. Trimming removed 0 bases from V and 0 bases from J, with 7 bases in between. CDR3 length: 15 residues. CDR3 region: CASSLTPLSTDTQYF. The CDR3 nucleotides are TGTGCCAGCAGCTTAACACCCCTGAGCACAGATACGCAGTATTTT.

This clone has only a few counts. The J gene is TRBJ2-7, the V gene TRBV7-9, with 8 bases that match TRBD2. With V trimmed by 10 bases and J by 1 base, 6 bases remained unmatched. In germline, CDR1 is SEHNR, CDR2 FQNEAQ (reference sequence). The CDR3 length is 13 residues. For the CDR3, the DNA is TGTGCCACTCAGCGGGAGAATTCCTACGAGCAGTACTTC. Its protein product is CATQRENSYEQYF. The full variable domain, rest sourced from reference TRBV7-9 and TRBJ2-7, is DTGVSQNPRHKITKRGQNVTFRCDPISEHNRLYWYRQTLGQGPEFLTYFQNEAQLEKSRLLSDRFSAERPKGSFSTLEIQRTEQGDSAMYLCATQRENSYEQYFGPGTRLTVT.

The chain employs TRBV11-2 and TRBJ2-1; D is unresolved. Trimming pared 1 base from V and 5 bases from J, leaving 3 bases between. The CDR3 runs to 12 residues. Germline V lookup: CDR1 SGHAT, CDR2 FQNNGV. The DNA of the CDR3 is TGTGCCAGCAGCTTAGGGAACAATGAGCAGTTCTTC. Translation gives CASSLGNNEQFF.

The rearrangement uses TRBV7-8 and TRBJ1-5; TRBD1 is a possible D gene (6 bases). The CDR3 is 15 amino acids. V lost 1 base and J lost 5, with 12 bases in between. CDR1 is SGHVS and CDR2 is FQNEAQ in the germline V gene. The CDR3 loop is CASSLGSRGDQPQHF. DNA of the CDR3: TGTGCCAGCAGCTTAGGTAGCAGGGGCGATCAGCCCCAGCATTTT.

The chain recombines TRBV6-1 with TRBJ1-5; D not certain. In germline, CDR1 is MNHNS, CDR2 SASEGT. The ends were cut back, 2 bases at V and 4 bases at J, with 12 bases in the middle. CDR3 length equals 15 residues. The CDR3 DNA sequence: TGTGCCAGCAGTGAATTGAGGGTTGGAAATCAGCCCCAGCATTTT. This encodes CASSELRVGNQPQHF.